This T cell receptor beta chain came from a study of T cells in Graves' hyperthyroidism and ophthalmopathy. Researchers took RNA transcripts and amplified the TCR beta CDR3 regions from them. A set of HTBI primers served as the primers for a first-round RT-PCR of the TCR CDR3. Using its own MiXCR run on the multiplex PCR reads, TCRdb lists one record per CDR3 protein. Here the sample spans hundreds of thousands of distinct CDR3 sequences, roughly 15% being singletons. This clonotype occurred many times. Trimming cost V 3 bases and J 0 bases, with 12 bases left between them. The CDR3 has 16 amino acids. In germline, CDR1 is SGHTA, CDR2 FQGNSA.

The chain couples TRBV7-2 to TRBJ2-4; D is possibly TRBD1 or TRBD2 (5 bases each). The clonotype was recovered from a woman in her forties or fifties with Graves' ophthalmopathy. The sample taken for sequencing was blood. The CDR3 region is CASSLVGDLAKNIQYF. The CDR3 bases are TGTGCCAGCAGCTTGGTGGGGGATCTAGCCAAAAACATTCAGTACTTC.